This TCR beta chain was recovered during a study of blood T cell repertoires in COVID-19. In the original workflow: Amplifying reference gene primers gave estimates of nucleated cell counts. The assay was immunoSEQ multiplex PCR, and TCRdb's table has in-frame clones only and misses some. V and J calls and clone size are given by that table; D and trimming were obtained from the DNA. The sample shows around 130,000 clones, roughly 90% of them seen only once. The V and J ends lost 6 bases and 3 bases, in that order; junction bases with no gene match: 12. Per the germline V gene, CDR1 is ENHRY and CDR2 is SYGVKD. CDR3 length: 17 residues.

This receptor was identified in a man aged 70 or older with active COVID-19. The sequenced sample consisted of peripheral blood. V gene TRBV10-3 combines with J gene TRBJ2-1; 9 bases are a match to TRBD2. CDR3 sequence: CAIREQREAFFYNEQFF. The DNA of the CDR3 is TGTGCCATCAGGGAACAGCGGGAGGCCTTTTTCTACAATGAGCAGTTCTTC.